Given below is one T cell receptor beta chain in context. An end of the junction differs from the germline gene, which may be a read error. Sequencing used immunoSEQ multiplex PCR; TCRdb keeps in-frame clones, though not all of them. The table lists 75,000 to 100,000 clones, 91% of them singletons. This specimen comes from a study of T cell changes during pregnancy in multiple sclerosis. CDR3 length: 15 amino acids. CDR1 is SGHAT, CDR2 FQDESV, per germline (reference sequence). The TCR originated in a female donor in good health, enrolled as a control in a pregnancy study. The V call is TRBV11-1, the J call TRBJ2-7; TRBD1 matches at 11 bases. The sequencing here drew on peripheral blood, taken after pregnancy. CDR3 residues: CASSPRTGGSHEQYF. DNA for the CDR3: TGTGCCAGCAGCCCGCGGACAGGGGGCTCCCACGAGCAGTACTTC.